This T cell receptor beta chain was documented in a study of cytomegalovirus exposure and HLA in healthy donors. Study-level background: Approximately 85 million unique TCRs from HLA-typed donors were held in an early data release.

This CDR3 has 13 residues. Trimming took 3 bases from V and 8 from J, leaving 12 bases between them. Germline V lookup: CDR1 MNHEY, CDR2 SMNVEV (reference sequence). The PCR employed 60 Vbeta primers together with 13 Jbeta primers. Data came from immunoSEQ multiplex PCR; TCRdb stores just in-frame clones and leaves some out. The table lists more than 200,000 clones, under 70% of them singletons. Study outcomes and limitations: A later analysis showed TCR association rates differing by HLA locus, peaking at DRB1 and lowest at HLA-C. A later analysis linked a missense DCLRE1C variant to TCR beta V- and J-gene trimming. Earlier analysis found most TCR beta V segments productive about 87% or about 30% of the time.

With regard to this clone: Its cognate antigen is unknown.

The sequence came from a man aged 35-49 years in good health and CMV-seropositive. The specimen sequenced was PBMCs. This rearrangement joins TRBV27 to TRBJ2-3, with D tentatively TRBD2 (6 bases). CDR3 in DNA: TGTGCCAGCAGTTTGCGCGGGGTAATTACGCAGTATTTT. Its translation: CASSLRGVITQYF.